Below are 16 T cell receptor beta chains sequenced from a single sample in a study of T cell repertoires in cytomegalovirus infection. No cognate antigen is known for these TCRs. TCRdb re-derived calls from the reads in MiXCR, one entry per CDR3 protein. The profile shows about 830,000 distinct CDR3 sequences, 32% of them singletons. The sequencing here drew on cultured CD8+ T cells from PBMCs, taken from culture after CMV antigen stimulation. All receptors derive from a human donor in good health (CMV status not recorded). Some clones in this sample may be carry-over from other donors' samples.

In its sample, this clonotype was seen a few times. The chain carries TRBV6-2 or TRBV6-3 and TRBJ2-7; possible D gene TRBD1, 5 bases. The CDR3 has 13 residues. Trimming took off 4 bases at V and 5 bases at J, with 12 bases between the two ends. CDR1 is MNHEY and CDR2 is SVGEGT in the germline V gene. The CDR3 spells CASSFRQSHEQYV. The CDR3 nucleotides read TGTGCCAGCAGTTTTCGACAGTCCCACGAGCAGTACGTC.

The chain combines TRBV7-4 with TRBJ1-1; 8 bases align to TRBD1. Germline V gene sequence: CDR1 SGHVT, CDR2 SQSDAQ. This CDR3 region has 15 residues. Trimming cost V 5 bases and J 0 bases; bases outside gene matches: 5. CDR3: CASSTTGGVNTEAFF. The DNA of the CDR3 is TGTGCCAGCAGCACAACAGGGGGGGTGAACACTGAAGCTTTCTTT. Variable domain in full (rest from reference TRBV7-4 and TRBJ1-1): GAGVSQSPRYKVAKRGRDVALRCDSISGHVTLYWYRQTLGQGSEVLTYSQSDAQRDKSGRPSGRFSAERPERSVSTLKIQRTEQGDSAVYLCASSTTGGVNTEAFFGQGTRLTVV.

The chain uses TRBV11-2 and TRBJ2-7; 12 bases fit TRBD2. CDR1 SGHAT and CDR2 FQNNGV come from the germline V gene. The CDR3 spans 13 residues. Germline trimming cut 8 bases from V and 5 bases from J; bases unmatched to any gene: 4. In DNA, the CDR3 is TGTGCCAGCTCGACTAGCGGGGGACACGAGCAGTACGTC. As protein: CASSTSGGHEQYV.

This clonotype was seen only a few times. The chain employs TRBV7-6 and TRBJ1-2; D not resolved. Trimming shortened V by 5 bases and J by 2 bases, and 9 bases separated the two germline ends. This CDR3 region has 13 residues. The V gene's germline CDR1 is SGHVS and CDR2 FNYEAQ. As DNA, the CDR3 is TGTGCCAGCAGCCTGATCGACAACTATGGCTACACCTTC. It encodes CASSLIDNYGYTF.

This clonotype was seen a few times. V is TRBV6-1 and J is TRBJ1-5; D not certain. Between the trimmed V and J ends, which lost 1 base and 3 bases, there was a span of 16 bases. The CDR3 has 17 amino acids. CDR1 is MNHNS, CDR2 SASEGT, per germline. The CDR3 spells CASSEERVMKSNQPQHF. CDR3 bases: TGTGCCAGCAGTGAAGAGAGGGTGATGAAGTCCAATCAGCCCCAGCATTTT.

This clonotype was observed a few times. The chain is built from TRBV6-5 and TRBJ2-2, with D tentatively TRBD1 or TRBD2 (5 bases each). The germline CDR1 and CDR2 sequences are MNHEY and SVGAGI. Trimming took 6 bases from V and 5 from J, leaving 16 bases between them. CDR3 length: 15 amino acids. CDR3 protein: CASRTPGSLTGELFF. CDR3 coding DNA: TGTGCCAGCAGGACCCCAGGGAGTTTAACCGGGGAGCTGTTTTTT.

This chain uses TRBV12-5 with TRBJ1-2, with 8 nucleotides matching TRBD1. J lost 1 base, V lost 7 bases, and 5 bases had no gene match. The germline V gene has CDR1 LGHNT and CDR2 FRNRAP. CDR3 size: 14 residues. This CDR3 reads CASDQGAGNYGYTF. CDR3 in DNA: TGTGCTAGTGATCAGGGGGCGGGTAACTATGGCTACACCTTC.

This rearrangement joins TRBV20-1 to TRBJ2-2; weak D call: TRBD2 (5 bases). The CDR3 contains 14 residues. The germline V gene has CDR1 DFQATT and CDR2 SNEGSKA (reference sequence). V dropped 0 bases and J dropped 5 bases, with 10 bases sitting between them. The CDR3 sequence is CSARDMERTGELFF. The CDR3 nucleotides read TGCAGTGCTAGAGATATGGAGCGGACCGGGGAGCTGTTTTTT.

The rearrangement uses TRBV6-6 and TRBJ2-3; no firm D call. CDR1 MNHNY and CDR2 SVGAGI come from the germline V gene (reference sequence). The CDR3 has 15 amino acids. Trimming removed 6 bases at V and 1 base at J, with 14 bases between. Written as DNA, the CDR3 is TGTGCCAGCAGAAACTCCCCCAGCGGCACAGATACGCAGTATTTT. Its translation is CASRNSPSGTDTQYF.

The chain employs TRBV29-1 and TRBJ1-2, with TRBD1 identical over 7 bases. The CDR3 runs 14 residues. Trimming at V came to 4 bases and at J to 5 bases, leaving 10 bases not matched to a gene. In germline, CDR1 is SQVTM, CDR2 ANQGSEA. The CDR3 is CSVAQGEEEYGYTF. CDR3 bases: TGCAGCGTTGCTCAGGGGGAAGAAGAATATGGCTACACCTTC.

J is TRBJ2-5 and V is TRBV19, with TRBD2 matching over 8 bases. CDR1 and CDR2 (germline): LNHDA, SQIVND (reference sequence). CDR3 length: 15 amino acids. V gave up 7 bases and J gave up 3 bases; unmatched junction bases: 10. CDR3 sequence: CASTPSGGDEETQYF. CDR3 nucleotide sequence: TGTGCCAGTACCCCGAGCGGGGGTGATGAAGAGACCCAGTACTTC.

Remarks on this clonotype: A read error may account for a junction end that differs from germline. This chain uses TRBV29-1 with TRBJ1-2; D unresolved. Germline assignment: CDR1 SQVTM and CDR2 ANQGSEA. The CDR3 has 17 residues. The CDR3 DNA is TGCAGCGTTGAATCGTCAGTAGGAGCCCCGCAGGCCTATGGCTATACCTTC. It specifies CSVESSVGAPQAYGYTF.

This chain joins TRBV28 and TRBJ1-5; no firm D call. The CDR3 is made up of 15 amino acids. V dropped 5 bases and J dropped 0 bases, with 11 bases sitting between them. CDR1 and CDR2 (germline): MDHEN, SYDVKM. CDR3 in amino acids: CASSPLSYSNQPQHF. CDR3 nucleotides: TGTGCCAGCAGTCCCTTGAGTTATAGCAATCAGCCCCAGCATTTT. The complete variable domain, with remaining parts taken from reference TRBV28 and TRBJ1-5, reads DVKVTQSSRYLVKRTGEKVFLECVQDMDHENMFWYRQDPGLGLRLIYFSYDVKMKEKGDIPEGYSVSREKKERFSLILESASTNQTSMYLCASSPLSYSNQPQHFGDGTRLSIL.

To note about this clonotype: This may arise from a read error, as a much more abundant clone is one base away. J is TRBJ2-1 and V is TRBV7-6, with D maybe TRBD2 (5 bases). Germline V lookup: CDR1 SGHVS, CDR2 FNYEAQ. The CDR3 covers 15 residues. The V end lost 5 bases, the J end lost 0 bases, and 11 bases lay between the germline ends. DNA for the CDR3: TGTGCCAGCAGCACCGTAGCGACCTCCTACAATGAGCAGTTCTTC. Translation gives CASSTVATSYNEQFF.

The chain links TRBV7-8 to TRBJ2-6; tentative D call: TRBD2 (5 bases). Trimming left V 5 bases short and J 4 bases short, with 12 bases between. Germline V CDR1 and CDR2: SGHVS, FQNEAQ. The CDR3 sequence is 15 residues long. CDR3 DNA sequence: TGTGCCAGCAGCGGACTTCTCCCAGGGGCCAACGTCCTGACTTTC. It is translated as CASSGLLPGANVLTF.

This clonotype was recorded at least ten times. V is TRBV7-3 and J is TRBJ2-2; TRBD1 agrees at 9 bases. Germline values: CDR1 SGHTA, CDR2 FQGTGA. The V gene end was trimmed by 6 bases and the J gene end by 5 bases; junction bases not matched to a gene: 4. This CDR3 is built from 14 residues. CDR3 bases: TGTGCCAGCAGACGTGGACAGGGGACCGGGGAGCTGTTTTTT. Its protein product is CASRRGQGTGELFF. Full variable domain (outside the CDR3, taken from reference TRBV7-3 and TRBJ2-2): GAGVSQTPSNKVTEKGKYVELRCDPISGHTALYWYRQSLGQGPEFLIYFQGTGAADDSGLPNDRFFAVRPEGSVSTLKIQRTERGDSAVYLCASRRGQGTGELFFGEGSRLTVL.